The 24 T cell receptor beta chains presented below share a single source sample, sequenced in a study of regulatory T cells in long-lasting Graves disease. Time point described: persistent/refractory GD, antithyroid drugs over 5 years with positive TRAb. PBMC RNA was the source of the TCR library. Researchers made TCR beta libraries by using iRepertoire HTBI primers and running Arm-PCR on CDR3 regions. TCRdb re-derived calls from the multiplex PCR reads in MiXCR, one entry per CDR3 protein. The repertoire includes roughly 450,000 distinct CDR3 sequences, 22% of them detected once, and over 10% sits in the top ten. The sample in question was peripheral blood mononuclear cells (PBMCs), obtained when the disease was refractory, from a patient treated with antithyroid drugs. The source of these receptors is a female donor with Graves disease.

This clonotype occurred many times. CDR3 DNA: TGTGCCAGCAGTGATAAACCGTTAGATGGCTACACCTTC. As protein: CASSDKPLDGYTF. V gene TRBV2 combines with J gene TRBJ1-2; D gene unclear. Germline V gene data show CDR1 as SNHLY and CDR2 as FYNNEI. V shed 3 bases and J shed 6 bases, with 11 bases lying between them. The CDR3 runs to 13 residues.

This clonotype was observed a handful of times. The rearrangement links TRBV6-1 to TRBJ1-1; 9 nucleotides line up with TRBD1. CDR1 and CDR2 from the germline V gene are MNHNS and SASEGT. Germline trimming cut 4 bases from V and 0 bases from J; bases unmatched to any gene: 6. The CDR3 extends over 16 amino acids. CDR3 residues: CASSGDRGNMNTEAFF. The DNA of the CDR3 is TGTGCCAGCAGTGGAGACAGGGGGAACATGAACACTGAAGCTTTCTTT.

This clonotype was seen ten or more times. The CDR3 DNA follows: TGCGCCAGCAGTGAAGGCAGGAGCTCCTACGAGCAGTACTTC. It is translated as CASSEGRSSYEQYF. V is TRBV10-2 and J is TRBJ2-7; D gene uncertain. This CDR3 region has 14 residues. Germline-derived CDR1 and CDR2 are WSHSY and SAAADI. Trimming stripped 3 bases from V and 0 bases from J, with 9 bases between.

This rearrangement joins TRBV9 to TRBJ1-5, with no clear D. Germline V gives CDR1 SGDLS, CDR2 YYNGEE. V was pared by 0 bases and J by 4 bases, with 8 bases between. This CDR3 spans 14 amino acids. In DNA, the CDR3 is TGTGCCAGCAGCGTAGGGACGGATAATCAGCCCCAGCATTTT. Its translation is CASSVGTDNQPQHF.

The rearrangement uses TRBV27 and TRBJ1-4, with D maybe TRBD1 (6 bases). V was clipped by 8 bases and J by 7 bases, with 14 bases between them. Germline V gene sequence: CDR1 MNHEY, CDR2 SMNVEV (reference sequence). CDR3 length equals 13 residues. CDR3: CASRRGVGEKLFF. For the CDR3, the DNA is TGTGCCAGCCGGAGGGGGGTCGGTGAAAAACTGTTTTTT.

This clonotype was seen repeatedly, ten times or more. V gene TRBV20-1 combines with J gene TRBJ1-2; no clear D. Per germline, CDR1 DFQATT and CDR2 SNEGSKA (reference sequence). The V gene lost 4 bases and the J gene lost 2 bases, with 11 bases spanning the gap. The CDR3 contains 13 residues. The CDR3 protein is CSAIRQPNYGYTF. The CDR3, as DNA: TGCAGTGCTATTCGGCAGCCGAACTATGGCTACACCTTC.

The CDR3 protein is CASSLRQENEKLFF. CDR3 sequence (DNA): TGCGCCAGCAGCTTGAGGCAGGAAAATGAAAAACTGTTTTTT. The chain carries TRBV5-1 and TRBJ1-4; D gene unclear. CDR1 and CDR2 (germline): SGHRS, YFSETQ. The CDR3 has 14 amino acids. Trimming left V 1 base short and J 5 bases short, with 9 bases between.

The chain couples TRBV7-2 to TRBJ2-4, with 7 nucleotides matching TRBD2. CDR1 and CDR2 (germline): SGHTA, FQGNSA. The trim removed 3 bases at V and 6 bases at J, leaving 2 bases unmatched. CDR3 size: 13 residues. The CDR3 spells CASSLGGINIQYF. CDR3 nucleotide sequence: TGTGCCAGCAGCTTGGGGGGGATAAACATTCAGTACTTC. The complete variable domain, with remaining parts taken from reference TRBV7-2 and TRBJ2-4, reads GAGVSQSPSNKVTEKGKDVELRCDPISGHTALYWYRQSLGQGLEFLIYFQGNSAPDKSGLPSDRFSAERTGGSVSTLTIQRTQQEDSAVYLCASSLGGINIQYFGAGTRLSVL.

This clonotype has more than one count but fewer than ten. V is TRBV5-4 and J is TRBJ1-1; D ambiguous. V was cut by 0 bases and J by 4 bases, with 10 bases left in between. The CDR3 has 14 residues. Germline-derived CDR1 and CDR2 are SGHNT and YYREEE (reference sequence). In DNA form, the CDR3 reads TGTGCCAGCAGCTTGGTTGGAGGGTCCACTGAAGCTTTCTTT. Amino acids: CASSLVGGSTEAFF.

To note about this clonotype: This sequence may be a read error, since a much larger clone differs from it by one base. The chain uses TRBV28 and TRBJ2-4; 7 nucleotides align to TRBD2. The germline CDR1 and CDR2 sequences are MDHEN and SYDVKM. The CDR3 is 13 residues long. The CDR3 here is CAGSLAGANIQYF. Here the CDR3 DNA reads TGTGCCGGCAGTTTGGCGGGAGCAAACATTCAGTACTTC. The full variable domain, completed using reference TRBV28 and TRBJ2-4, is DVKVTQSSRYLVKRTGEKVFLECVQDMDHENMFWYRQDPGLGLRLIYFSYDVKMKEKGDIPEGYSVSREKKERFSLILESASTNQTSMYLCAGSLAGANIQYFGAGTRLSVL.

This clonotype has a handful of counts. The CDR3 region has the DNA TGTGCCAGCCACTTTGGGACTCTCGGGGACACTGAAGCTTTCTTT. Residues: CASHFGTLGDTEAFF. The chain joins TRBV6-1 to TRBJ1-1; maybe TRBD1 (5 bases). V lost 8 bases, J lost 3 bases, and 19 bases lay in between. The germline gives CDR1 MNHNS, CDR2 SASEGT. This CDR3 is 15 amino acids long.

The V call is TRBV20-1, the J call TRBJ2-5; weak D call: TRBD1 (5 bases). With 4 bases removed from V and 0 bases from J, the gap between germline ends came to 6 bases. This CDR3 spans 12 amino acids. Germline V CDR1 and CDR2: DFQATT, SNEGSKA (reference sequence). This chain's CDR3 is CSANRYQETQYF. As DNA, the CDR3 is TGCAGTGCTAACAGGTACCAAGAGACCCAGTACTTC.

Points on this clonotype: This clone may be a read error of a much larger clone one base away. The CDR3 DNA sequence: TGTGCCATCGAGCCGGGACGGGAGTACACTGAAGCTTTCTTT. Translating it yields CAIEPGREYTEAFF. The chain couples TRBV10-3 to TRBJ1-1, with D perhaps matching TRBD1 (5 bases). Between the trimmed V and J ends, which lost 8 bases and 3 bases, there was a span of 16 bases. CDR3 length: 14 amino acids. The germline V gene has CDR1 ENHRY and CDR2 SYGVKD.

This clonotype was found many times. CDR3 sequence (DNA): TGTGCCAGCAGTTACTCGGGCAGCCCCATGAACACTGAAGCTTTCTTT. This encodes CASSYSGSPMNTEAFF. The chain links TRBV6-5 to TRBJ1-1; D gene unclear. V was clipped by 0 bases and J by 0 bases, with 11 bases between them. The CDR3 runs 16 residues. Looked up from germline, CDR1 is MNHEY and CDR2 is SVGAGI.

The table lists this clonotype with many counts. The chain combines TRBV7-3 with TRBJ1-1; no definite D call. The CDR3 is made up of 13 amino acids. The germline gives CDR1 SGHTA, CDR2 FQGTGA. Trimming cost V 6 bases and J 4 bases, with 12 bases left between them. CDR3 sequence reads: CASSSGLATEAFF. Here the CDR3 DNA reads TGTGCCAGCAGTAGCGGGTTGGCCACTGAAGCTTTCTTT.

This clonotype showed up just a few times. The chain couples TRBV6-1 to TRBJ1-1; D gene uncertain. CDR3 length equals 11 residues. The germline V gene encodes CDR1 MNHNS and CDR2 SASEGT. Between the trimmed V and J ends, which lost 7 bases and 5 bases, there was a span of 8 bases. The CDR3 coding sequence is TGTGCCAGCATCAAGGGTACTGAAGCTTTCTTT. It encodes CASIKGTEAFF.

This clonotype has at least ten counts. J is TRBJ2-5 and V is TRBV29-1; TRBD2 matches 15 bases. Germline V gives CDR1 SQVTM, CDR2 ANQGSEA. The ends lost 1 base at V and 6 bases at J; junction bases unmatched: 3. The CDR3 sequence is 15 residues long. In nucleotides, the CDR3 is TGCAGCGTTGAAGCTGGACTAGCGGGAGGGCAGACCCAGTACTTC. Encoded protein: CSVEAGLAGGQTQYF.

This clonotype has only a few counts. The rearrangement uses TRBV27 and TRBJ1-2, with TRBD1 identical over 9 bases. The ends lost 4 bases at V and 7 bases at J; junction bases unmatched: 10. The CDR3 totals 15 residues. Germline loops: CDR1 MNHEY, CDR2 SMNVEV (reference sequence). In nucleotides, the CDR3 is TGTGCCAGCAGTTCCCCACCCGGGACAGGGTTTGGCTACACCTTC. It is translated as CASSSPPGTGFGYTF.

The CDR3 coding sequence is TGCGCCAGCAGTTCCCAGGTGGAGGGAAACATTCAGTACTTC. As protein: CASSSQVEGNIQYF. This chain uses TRBV5-1 with TRBJ2-4, with D tentatively TRBD2 (6 bases). V gave up 5 bases and J gave up 6 bases, with 15 bases separating them. CDR1 and CDR2 (germline): SGHRS, YFSETQ. This CDR3 spans 14 amino acids.

CDR3: CSVDLRDRLKETQYF. The CDR3 nucleotides are TGCAGCGTTGACCTTCGGGACAGGTTAAAAGAGACCCAGTACTTC. The chain is built from TRBV29-1 and TRBJ2-5; 8 nucleotides agree with TRBD1. This CDR3 is 15 amino acids long. Germline lookup yields CDR1 SQVTM and CDR2 ANQGSEA. The J segment lost 3 bases and the V segment lost 3 bases, leaving 9 bases of the junction unmatched. The whole variable domain, filled in from reference TRBV29-1 and TRBJ2-5, reads SAVISQKPSRDICQRGTSLTIQCQVDSQVTMMFWYRQQPGQSLTLIATANQGSEATYESGFVIDKFPISRPNLTFSTLTVSNMSPEDSSIYLCSVDLRDRLKETQYFGPGTRLLVL.

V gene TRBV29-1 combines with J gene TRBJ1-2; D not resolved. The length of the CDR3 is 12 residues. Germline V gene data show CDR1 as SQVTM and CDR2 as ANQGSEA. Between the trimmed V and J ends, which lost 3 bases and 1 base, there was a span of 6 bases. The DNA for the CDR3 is TGCAGCGTTGAGCCGGGTAACTATGGCTACACCTTC. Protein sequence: CSVEPGNYGYTF.

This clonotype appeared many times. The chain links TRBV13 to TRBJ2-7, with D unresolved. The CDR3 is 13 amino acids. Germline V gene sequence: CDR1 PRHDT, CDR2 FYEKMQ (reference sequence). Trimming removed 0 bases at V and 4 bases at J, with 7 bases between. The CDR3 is CASSLGRQYEQYF. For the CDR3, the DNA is TGTGCCAGCAGCTTAGGTCGGCAATACGAGCAGTACTTC.

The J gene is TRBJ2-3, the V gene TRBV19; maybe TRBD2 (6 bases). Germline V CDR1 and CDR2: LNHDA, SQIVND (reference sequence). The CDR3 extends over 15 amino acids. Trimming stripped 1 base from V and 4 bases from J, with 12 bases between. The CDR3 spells CASSIGGTMADTQYF. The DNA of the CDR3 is TGTGCCAGTAGTATAGGCGGGACGATGGCAGATACGCAGTATTTT.

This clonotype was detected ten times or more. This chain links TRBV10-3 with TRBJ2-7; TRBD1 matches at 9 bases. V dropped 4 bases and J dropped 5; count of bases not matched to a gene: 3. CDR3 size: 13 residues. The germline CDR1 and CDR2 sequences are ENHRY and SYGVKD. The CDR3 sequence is CAISGTGAHEQYF. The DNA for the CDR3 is TGTGCCATCAGTGGGACAGGGGCTCACGAGCAGTACTTC.